This TCR beta chain was recovered during a study of blood T cells in healthy people across ages. Together with a sample-barcoded 5' primer, a J-beta primer mix was included in a second PCR lasting about 7 to 11 cycles. TCRdb analysed the 5' RACE reads with MiXCR anew, one entry per CDR3 protein. The table shows 850,000 to 1,000,000 distinct CDR3 sequences, with roughly 51% occurring only once. The CDR3 contains 11 residues. Trimming removed 6 bases at V and 7 bases at J, with 12 bases between. Germline lookup yields CDR1 SQVTM and CDR2 ANQGSEA. The sample comprised blood. This receptor was obtained from an older woman in good health. This chain joins TRBV29-1 and TRBJ1-2, with D hard to call. The CDR3 loop reads CSVKEAGGYTF. The CDR3 DNA reads TGCAGCGTAAAAGAGGCGGGTGGCTACACCTTC.